This TCR beta chain was sequenced during a study of cytomegalovirus exposure and HLA in healthy donors. Study results and limitations: There were reportedly fewer N-insertions in an Asian-associated ancestry cluster than the approximately 640-donor mean, in a later analysis. Under in vitro conditions, a few CMV-associated chains were confirmed as specific for CMV antigens.

At sampling all donors were nominally healthy, likely with unrecorded immune exposures. Use of 60 Vbeta and 13 Jbeta primers characterized the PCR. Generated by immunoSEQ multiplex PCR, the TCRdb table keeps only in-frame clones and is missing some. The table lists 250,000 or so clones, about nine tenths of them singletons. V lost 8 bases and J lost 3; bases outside the gene matches: 7. CDR3 length: 15 amino acids. Germline CDR1 and CDR2: WSHSY and SAAADI. This clone has just a few counts. The antigen remains undetermined. The J gene is TRBJ2-3, the V gene TRBV10-2; 11 bases match TRBD2. The source is a girl under 10 years old in good health and CMV-seronegative. Specimen: PBMCs. The CDR3: CASFWTSGLTDTQYF. CDR3 nucleotides: TGCGCCAGCTTCTGGACTAGCGGGTTGACAGATACGCAGTATTTT.